This T cell receptor beta chain is drawn from a study of T cell clusters in autoimmune cytopenias. Study details: Healthy donor controls had a mean age of about 57 years and median age of about 60 years. The median distinct TRB clonotype count was a few thousand per sample, from a median around 50,000 reads.

Germline V lookup: CDR1 MNHEY, CDR2 SMNVEV (reference sequence). The CDR3 is 16 residues long. Each sample's input was about 270 ng genomic DNA, 38,000 or so genome equivalents. One tube held mixed TRB-A and TRB-B primer pools for touch-down PCR. TCRdb re-called the multiplex PCR reads, yielding one record per CDR3 amino acid sequence without DNA. The listing contains approximately 7,700 distinct CDR3 sequences. The sample was also reused in another study, on T cell repertoires in aging, cancer and after chemotherapy. Turning to that study: Healthy donors lost TCR diversity with age mainly through richness, cancer patients through richness and evenness.

Material: peripheral blood. The TCR was taken from a human donor in good health. The rearrangement links TRBV27 to TRBJ2-1. This CDR3 is CASSPRSWDAYNEQFF.